This TCR beta chain emerged from a study of T cells after yellow fever vaccination (dated 2019 in TCRdb). Describing the broader study: The SMART-Seq v4 Ultra Low Input RNA kit was used to prepare libraries from fractions with low cell numbers. Bulk TCR alpha and beta repertoires were sequenced longitudinally to track T-cell clones before and after primary and booster YFV17D yellow fever vaccination. The cohort comprised two healthy male donors, one aged 18 to 30 and one aged 30 to 40 years. Blood was collected at multiple timepoints before and after primary and secondary immunization, and bulk PBMC replicates and cell subsets were isolated.

The sample holds many counts of this clonotype. The antigen it binds to is not known. One base away there is no much larger clone; base qualities are not given. What the treatment or condition label conveys for this sample: live attenuated yellow fever vaccine strain. PBMCs were isolated from peripheral blood using a standard Ficoll-Paque protocol. Dynabeads CD4 and CD8 positive selection kits were used to isolate CD4 and CD8 T-cell fractions. TriZol was used to extract RNA from bulk PBMCs, from CD4 and CD8 fractions, and from dextramer-positive and dextramer-negative fractions. CDR1 and CDR2, per the germline V gene (reference sequence), are DFQATT and SNEGSKA. From cysteine to phenylalanine, the CDR3 is 13 amino acids long. Only CDR3 DNA is held: 39 bases, read in frame from base 1. The junction carries 14 bases between V and J, which are trimmed by 4 bases and 7 bases respectively. Summary of the overall study and its limitations: The study included only a couple of donors, which limits how far the findings can be generalized. Because abundant contaminating clonotypes from the bulk population could be contained in FACS-sorted repertoires, computational filtering was required. A small fraction of clonotypes showed up in both the CD4 and CD8 compartments, probably as a result of convergent recombination. The secondary T-cell response was weaker than the primary response but faster, peaking on day 5 instead of day 15. Most clones expanded after primary vaccination were re-detected after the booster (around 96% of CD4 and approximately 85% of CD8), suggesting broad memory maintenance.

TCR cDNA was synthesized by 5'RACE template switching, through which a universal primer site and unique molecular identifiers were introduced. Priming of cDNA synthesis was performed from both the TCR alpha and TCR beta constant segments. Two PCR steps were used to amplify libraries, with sample barcodes and sequencing adapters being added in the second step. Sequencing of the libraries was done on either Illumina HiSeq 2500 (2x100 bp) or NovaSeq (2x150 bp). The published analysis was carried out like this. Reads were demultiplexed and collapsed into UMI consensus sequences with MIGEC, and V(D)J alignment was performed with MiXCR. Clonotypes responding to the vaccine were identified with edgeR on replicate PBMC samples, with the criteria of FDR below 0.01 and a log2 fold change above 5 up to day 15. Bulk clonotypes were assigned CD4 or CD8 identity according to which sequenced CD4 or CD8 repertoire held them at higher abundance. TCRdb reprocessed the public reads (quality trimming at Q25 with fastp, clone calling with MiXCR) and kept in-frame beta chains. CDR3 protein sequences are deduplicated, and each keeps its most common genes and DNA. The V and J calls, along with clone size, are taken from TCRdb and not from the paper's own processing. This sample holds approximately 120,000 distinct CDR3 sequences; under 8% were observed only once. The ten largest clones take up 2.5% of the sample.

The material was CD4+ T cells sorted from PBMCs, obtained 10 days after the first yellow fever vaccination. This TCR was recovered from a man aged 18 to 35 who received the YFV17D yellow fever vaccine. The sequence links TRBV20-1 to TRBJ1-5; D gene: possibly TRBD1, on 5 matching bases. The DNA is TGCAGTGCTACTAGGGGAGGGAAACAGCCCCAGCATTTT. It translates to CSATRGGKQPQHF.